This T cell receptor (beta chain) emerged from a study of OX40 agonist ivuxolimab in advanced cancers. Overall study context: The study gave patients intravenous ivuxolimab at 0.01 to 10 mg/kg every 2 weeks. Patients assigned to dose escalation were diagnosed with hepatocellular carcinoma, melanoma, renal cell or head and neck cancer. Three patients responded partially, comprising one with hepatocellular carcinoma and two with cutaneous melanoma. Study results and limitations: On average, CD8+ T cells showed a greater number of expanded clones than CD4+.

There are 14 residues in the CDR3. Between the trimmed V and J ends, which lost 7 bases and 10 bases, there was a span of 19 bases. Per germline, CDR1 MNHNY and CDR2 SVGAGI (reference sequence). As to this clone: The antigen is unknown.

Measured with immunoSEQ multiplex PCR; TCRdb has only the in-frame clones, and not every one. This table holds fewer than 140,000 clones, less than 95% found once. The TCR originated in an adult with an advanced solid tumor such as melanoma, head and neck, liver or kidney cancer. Sequences were derived from CD4+ or CD8+ T cells sorted from blood, sampled in a trial of the OX40 agonist ivuxolimab. The chain recombines TRBV6-6 with TRBJ1-4; D is ambiguous. CDR3 DNA: TGTGCCAGCACTCCAACGGAGAGAACCGGAAAACTGTTTTTT. Translation gives CASTPTERTGKLFF.